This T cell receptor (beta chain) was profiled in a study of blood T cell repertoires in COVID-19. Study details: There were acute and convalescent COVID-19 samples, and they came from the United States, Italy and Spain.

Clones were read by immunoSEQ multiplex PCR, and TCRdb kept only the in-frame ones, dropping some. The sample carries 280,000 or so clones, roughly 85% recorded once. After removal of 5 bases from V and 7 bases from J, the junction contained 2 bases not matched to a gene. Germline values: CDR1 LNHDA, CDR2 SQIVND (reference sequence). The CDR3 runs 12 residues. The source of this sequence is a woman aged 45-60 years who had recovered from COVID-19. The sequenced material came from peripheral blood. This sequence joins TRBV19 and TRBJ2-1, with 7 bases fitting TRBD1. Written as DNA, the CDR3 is TGTGCCAGTAGTCCAGGGGGAAATGAGCAGTTCTTC. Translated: CASSPGGNEQFF.